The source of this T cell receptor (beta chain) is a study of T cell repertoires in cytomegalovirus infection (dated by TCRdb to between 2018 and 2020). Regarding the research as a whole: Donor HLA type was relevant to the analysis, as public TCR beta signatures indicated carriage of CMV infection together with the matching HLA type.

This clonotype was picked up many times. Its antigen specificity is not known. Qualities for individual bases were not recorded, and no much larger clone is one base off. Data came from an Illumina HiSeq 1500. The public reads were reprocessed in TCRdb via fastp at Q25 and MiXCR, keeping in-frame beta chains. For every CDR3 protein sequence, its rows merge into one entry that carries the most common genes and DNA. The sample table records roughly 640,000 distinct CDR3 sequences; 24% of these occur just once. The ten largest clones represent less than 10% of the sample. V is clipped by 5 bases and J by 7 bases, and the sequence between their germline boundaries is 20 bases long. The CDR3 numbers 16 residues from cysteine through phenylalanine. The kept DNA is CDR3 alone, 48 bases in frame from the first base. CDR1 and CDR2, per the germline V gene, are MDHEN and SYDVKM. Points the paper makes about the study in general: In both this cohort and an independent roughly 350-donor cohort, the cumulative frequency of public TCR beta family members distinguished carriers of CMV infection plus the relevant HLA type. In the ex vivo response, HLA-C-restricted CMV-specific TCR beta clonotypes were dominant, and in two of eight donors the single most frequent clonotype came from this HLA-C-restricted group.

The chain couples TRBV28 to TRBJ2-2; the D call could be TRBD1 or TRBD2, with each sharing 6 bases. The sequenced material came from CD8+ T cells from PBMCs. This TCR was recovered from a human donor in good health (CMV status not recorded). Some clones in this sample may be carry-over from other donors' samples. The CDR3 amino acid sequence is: CASSLAIRGQGGELFF. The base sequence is TGTGCCAGCAGTCTCGCCATCCGGGGGCAGGGCGGGGAGCTGTTTTTT.